The 17 T cell receptor beta chains below come from one sample, sequenced in a study of early T cells in non-severe SARS-CoV-2 infection. TCRdb itself ran the 5' RACE reads through MiXCR, one entry per CDR3 protein. The sample records around 52,000 distinct CDR3 sequences, around 12% being singletons. The source material was whole blood. The source of these receptors is an adult who was a healthcare worker with PCR-confirmed SARS-CoV-2 infection or an uninfected control (not recorded which).

This clonotype showed up many times. The genes are TRBV20-1 and TRBJ2-3, with D maybe TRBD2 (5 bases). CDR1 and CDR2 from the germline V gene are DFQATT and SNEGSKA (reference sequence). CDR3 size: 14 residues. The CDR3 here is CRPSTGYTTDTQYF. The CDR3 DNA reads as TGCAGACCCTCAACGGGGTATACCACAGATACGCAGTATTTT.

The J gene is TRBJ2-3, the V gene TRBV29-1; TRBD1 is a possible D gene (5 bases). The germline gives CDR1 SQVTM, CDR2 ANQGSEA. Trimming stripped 1 base from V and 2 bases from J, with 13 bases between. CDR3 length: 15 residues. The CDR3 DNA is TGCAGCGTTGAAGGGGTCGAGACAGCCACAGATACGCAGTATTTT. It specifies CSVEGVETATDTQYF.

This clonotype showed up many times. This rearrangement joins TRBV5-4 to TRBJ2-1, with a weak D call TRBD1 (5 bases). The CDR3 totals 15 residues. Trimming cost V 3 bases and J 5 bases, with 15 bases left between them. The germline V gene encodes CDR1 SGHNT and CDR2 YYREEE (reference sequence). CDR3 nucleotides: TGTGCCAGCAGCTCCGACATTCTAGGGGACAATGAGCAGTTCTTC. This encodes CASSSDILGDNEQFF.

The chain links TRBV12-3 or TRBV12-4 to TRBJ2-7; D is perhaps TRBD2 (5 bases). The CDR3 contains 16 residues. Trimming took 2 bases from V and 3 from J, leaving 17 bases between them. Written as DNA, the CDR3 is TGTGCCAGCAGTTTATCGCGGGCGACCTCCTACTACGAGCAGTACTTC. It encodes CASSLSRATSYYEQYF.

This clonotype was observed a few times. The chain has TRBV27 and TRBJ1-6, with a possible D match to TRBD1 (5 bases). The germline CDR1 and CDR2 sequences are MNHEY and SMNVEV (reference sequence). Between the trimmed V and J ends, which lost 3 bases and 10 bases, there was a span of 13 bases. This CDR3 comprises 14 residues. In DNA form, the CDR3 reads TGTGCCAGCAGTTTGGGGCCGGCCTACTCACCCCTCCACTTT. Translating gives CASSLGPAYSPLHF.

This clonotype was counted a few times. The chain is built from TRBV7-2 and TRBJ1-6; D is possibly TRBD1 (5 bases). Trimming stripped 8 bases from V and 10 bases from J, with 12 bases between. CDR3 length equals 12 residues. Germline lookup yields CDR1 SGHTA and CDR2 FQGNSA. DNA of the CDR3: TGTGCCAGCGGGGGTGGCGGGTCACCCCTCCACTTT. Its protein is CASGGGGSPLHF.

Of note for this clonotype: A much larger clone differs by one base, so this may be a read error. The chain carries TRBV7-2 and TRBJ1-5; no clear D gene. The germline V gene has CDR1 SGHTA and CDR2 FQGNSA. The CDR3 extends over 13 amino acids. The CDR3 here is CASGFTENQPQHF. The DNA for the CDR3 is TGTGCCAGCGGCTTCACAGAAAATCAGCCCCAGCATTTT.

Worth noting for this clonotype: One end of the junction does not line up with germline, which may come from a read error. CDR3 in DNA: TGCAGTGCTAGAGATCGTGGAGGGAAAAACACCATGTATTTT. Protein sequence: CSARDRGGKNTMYF. The V and J genes are TRBV20-1 and TRBJ1-3; D is unresolved. In germline, CDR1 is DFQATT, CDR2 SNEGSKA (reference sequence). The CDR3 runs to 14 residues.

The sample holds many counts of this clonotype. The chain employs TRBV15 and TRBJ1-1, with D tentatively TRBD1 (5 bases). Germline V gene lookup returns CDR1 LNHNV and CDR2 YYDKDF (reference sequence). V was shortened by 0 bases and J by 4 bases, with 6 bases between the two germline ends. This CDR3 spans 13 amino acids. The CDR3 loop reads CATSRDGGTEAFF. CDR3 sequence (DNA): TGTGCCACCAGCAGAGATGGGGGCACTGAAGCTTTCTTT.

Only a few counts were recorded for this clonotype. The J gene is TRBJ2-1, the V gene TRBV20-1; 7 nucleotides agree with TRBD1. The CDR3 loop spans 17 amino acids. V trimming: 5 bases; J trimming: 4 bases; junction bases outside the gene matches: 17. Germline lookup yields CDR1 DFQATT and CDR2 SNEGSKA (reference sequence). The CDR3 DNA reads as TGCAGTGCTCTACATAGAGGCGGAGACAGGGCATACAATGAGCAGTTCTTC. It codes for CSALHRGGDRAYNEQFF.

This clonotype was seen a handful of times. The chain links TRBV3-1 to TRBJ2-1, with D unclear. The CDR3 consists of 16 residues. V lost 0 bases to trimming and J lost 3 bases, with 12 bases between them. Per the germline V gene, CDR1 is LGHDT and CDR2 is YNNKEL (reference sequence). The CDR3 protein is CASSQDYLRIYNEQFF. CDR3 DNA sequence: TGTGCCAGCAGCCAAGATTATTTGCGGATCTACAATGAGCAGTTCTTC.

This clonotype was counted only a few times. V usage is TRBV5-1 and J usage is TRBJ2-7, with 7 bases fitting TRBD1. Germline V CDR1 and CDR2: SGHRS, YFSETQ. CDR3 length: 13 amino acids. After removal of 2 bases from V and 4 bases from J, the junction contained 3 bases not matched to a gene. CDR3 nucleotide sequence: TGCGCCAGCAGCTTACACAGGGGTTACGAGCAGTACTTC. This translates into CASSLHRGYEQYF.

This clonotype was counted a few times. The CDR3 nucleotides are TGCAGCGCGGCGGGGAGGACTGAAGCTTTCTTT. Translation: CSAAGRTEAFF. The chain joins TRBV29-1 to TRBJ1-1; D remains ambiguous. The CDR3 loop spans 11 amino acids. Trimming took off 7 bases at V and 5 bases at J, with 11 bases between the two ends. Germline values: CDR1 SQVTM, CDR2 ANQGSEA.

V is TRBV6-1 and J is TRBJ1-1; D might be TRBD1 (5 bases). Germline CDR1 and CDR2: MNHNS and SASEGT. Trimming cost V 6 bases and J 3 bases, with 14 bases left between them. There are 14 residues in the CDR3. The CDR3 bases are TGTGCCAGCAGGATCCAGGGAGGGGACACTGAAGCTTTCTTT. Amino acids: CASRIQGGDTEAFF.

This clonotype came up many times. The chain is built from TRBV27 and TRBJ1-4, with 10 bases that match TRBD1. This CDR3 has 14 residues. J was trimmed by 7 bases and V by 3 bases; bases with no gene match: 2. Germline-derived CDR1 and CDR2 are MNHEY and SMNVEV (reference sequence). The CDR3 nucleotides are TGTGCCAGCAGTTTTAGGACAGGGGGTGAAAAACTGTTTTTT. This gives the protein CASSFRTGGEKLFF.

The table lists this clonotype with many counts. V usage is TRBV28 and J usage is TRBJ2-7; D perhaps matches TRBD1 (6 bases). Germline CDR1 reads MDHEN; CDR2 reads SYDVKM. CDR3 length: 15 residues. The V end was cut by 5 bases, the J end by 4 bases, with 18 bases between. CDR3 bases: TGTGCCAGCAGTACCCTTGAGGACAGCCCGTACGAGCAGTACTTC. It yields the protein CASSTLEDSPYEQYF.

Only a few counts were recorded for this clonotype. This sequence joins TRBV5-1 and TRBJ2-2, with D maybe TRBD2 (6 bases). The CDR3 spans 14 residues. Germline lookup yields CDR1 SGHRS and CDR2 YFSETQ. V lost 5 bases and J lost 0, with 8 bases in between. CDR3 bases: TGCGCCAGCAGTGCGGGGCCGAACACCGGGGAGCTGTTTTTT. Translation: CASSAGPNTGELFF.